This entry features one T cell receptor (beta chain) sequence. What this receptor recognizes is not known. It has no much larger one-base neighbor in the sample; base qualities were not kept. The entry originates in a study of blood T cell repertoires in COVID-19 (dated by TCRdb to the early 2020s). Regarding the research as a whole: Collaborator samples came from the United States, Italy and Spain and covered acute and convalescent phases of COVID-19. The repertoires were released in a freely available public database meant as a resource for research on the immune response to SARS-CoV-2. Samples came from the ongoing ImmuneRACE study (first 160 participants) plus 1,254 subjects from 6 global collaborators. The prospective study material was composed of cDNA or gDNA derived from T cells, B-cell-depleted T cells, or PBMCs. Nearly every sample came with metadata listing a de-identified subject ID, COVID-19 status, age in years and sex. Where available, HLA class I and class II types were taken from metadata supplied by the sample provider and were not determined by assay-based typing. Subjects who had been exposed to COVID-19, were actively infected with it, or had recovered from it provided the deeply sampled blood TCRbeta repertoires that made up the dataset. Summary of the overall study and its limitations: The quantity of clinical and demographic metadata differed by source and by participant and was supplied without curation.

TCRbeta CDR3 regions were amplified from genomic DNA by means of the immunoSEQ Assay, a bias-controlled multiplex PCR. As for the original processing: The number of nucleated cells in each sample was estimated by amplification of reference gene primers within the assay. To quantify the absolute abundance of each unique TCRbeta CDR3 rearrangement, sequence reads were collapsed and filtered. For each sample, productive Simpson clonality was calculated by taking the square root of Simpson's diversity index across productive rearrangements. Sourced from immuneACCESS, this table was stored by TCRdb with only in-frame sequences that have V and J called. A share of the clones is absent; for the studies checked, an unresolved V gene accounts for under half, and the remainder has no known explanation. The V and J calls and the clone size are those of that table, but D and trimming were determined from the DNA. The sample table contains around 82,000 clones; only one count was recorded for about nine tenths of them. The ten largest clones capture about 7% of the sample.

Collaborating institutions collected whole blood in K2EDTA tubes following their own protocols. For TCRbeta analysis, collaborator samples were shipped as frozen whole blood, as isolated PBMCs, or as DNA extracted from either sample type. This TCR came from a human donor in a cohort sampled during active COVID-19. Sequenced material: peripheral blood.

The CDR3 protein is CASSPPGIAGGTDTQYF. The sequenced DNA is TGTGCCAGCTCACCACCTGGAATAGCGGGGGGCACAGATACGCAGTATTTT. The sequence links TRBV18 to TRBJ2-3; the central 9 bases match TRBD2. The germline V gene specifies KGHSH as CDR1 and LQKENI as CDR2. V and J are trimmed by 0 bases and 1 base, and the gene matches miss 5 bases of the junction. From the cysteine through the phenylalanine, the CDR3 covers 17 amino acids. The DNA shown is the 51-base CDR3, in frame from base 1.